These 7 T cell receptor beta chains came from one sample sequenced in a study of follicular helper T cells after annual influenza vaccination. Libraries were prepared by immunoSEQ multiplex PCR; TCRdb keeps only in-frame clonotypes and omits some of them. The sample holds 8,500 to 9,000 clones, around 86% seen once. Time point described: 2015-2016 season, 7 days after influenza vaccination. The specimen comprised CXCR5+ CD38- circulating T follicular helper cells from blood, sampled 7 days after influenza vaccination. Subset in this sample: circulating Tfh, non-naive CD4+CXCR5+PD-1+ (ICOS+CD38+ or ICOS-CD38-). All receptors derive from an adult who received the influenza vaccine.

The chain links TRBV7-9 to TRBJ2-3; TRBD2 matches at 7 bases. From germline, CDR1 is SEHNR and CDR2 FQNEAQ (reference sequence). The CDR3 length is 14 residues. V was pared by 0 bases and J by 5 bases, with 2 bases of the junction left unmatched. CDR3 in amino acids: CASSLAAGEDTQYF. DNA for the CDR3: TGTGCCAGCAGCTTAGCGGCGGGGGAAGATACGCAGTATTTT.

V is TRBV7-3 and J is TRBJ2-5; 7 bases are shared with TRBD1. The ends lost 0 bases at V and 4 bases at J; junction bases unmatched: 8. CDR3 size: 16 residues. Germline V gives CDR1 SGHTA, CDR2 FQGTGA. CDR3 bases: TGTGCCAGCAGCTTAACATCGACAGGGACGGGAGAGACCCAGTACTTC. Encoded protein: CASSLTSTGTGETQYF. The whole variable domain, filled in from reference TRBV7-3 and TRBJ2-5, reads GAGVSQTPSNKVTEKGKYVELRCDPISGHTALYWYRQSLGQGPEFLIYFQGTGAADDSGLPNDRFFAVRPEGSVSTLKIQRTERGDSAVYLCASSLTSTGTGETQYFGPGTRLLVL.

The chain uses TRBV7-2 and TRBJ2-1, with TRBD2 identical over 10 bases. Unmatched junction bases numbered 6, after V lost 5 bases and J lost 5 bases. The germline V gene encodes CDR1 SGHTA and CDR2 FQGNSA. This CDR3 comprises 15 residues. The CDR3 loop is CASSLSSGSNNEQFF. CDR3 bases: TGTGCCAGCAGCCTTTCTAGCGGGAGCAACAATGAGCAGTTCTTC.

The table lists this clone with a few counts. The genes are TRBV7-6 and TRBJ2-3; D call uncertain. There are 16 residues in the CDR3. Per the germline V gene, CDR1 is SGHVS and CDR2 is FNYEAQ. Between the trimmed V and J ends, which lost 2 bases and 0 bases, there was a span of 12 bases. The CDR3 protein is CASSLFGGTSTDTQYF. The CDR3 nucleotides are TGTGCCAGCAGCTTATTCGGCGGAACTAGCACAGATACGCAGTATTTT.

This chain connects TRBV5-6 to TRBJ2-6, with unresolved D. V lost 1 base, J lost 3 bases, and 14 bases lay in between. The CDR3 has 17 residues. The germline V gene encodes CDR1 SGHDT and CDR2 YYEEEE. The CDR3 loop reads CASSLYTLSGGANVLTF. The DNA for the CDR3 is TGTGCCAGCAGCTTGTACACTCTATCGGGTGGGGCCAACGTCCTGACTTTC.

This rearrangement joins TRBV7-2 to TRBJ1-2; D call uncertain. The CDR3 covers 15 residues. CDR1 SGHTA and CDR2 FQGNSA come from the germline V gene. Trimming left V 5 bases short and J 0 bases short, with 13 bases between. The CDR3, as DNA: TGTGCCAGCAGCCCGGCCGGGATTCCTAACTATGGCTACACCTTC. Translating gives CASSPAGIPNYGYTF. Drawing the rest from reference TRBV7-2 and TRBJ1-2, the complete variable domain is GAGVSQSPSNKVTEKGKDVELRCDPISGHTALYWYRQSLGQGLEFLIYFQGNSAPDKSGLPSDRFSAERTGGSVSTLTIQRTQQEDSAVYLCASSPAGIPNYGYTFGSGTRLTVV.

The CDR3 DNA follows: TGTGCCAGCAGTGGACACAGGGCAGTGGGTGAAAAACTGTTTTTT. Translated: CASSGHRAVGEKLFF. The chain combines TRBV6-1 with TRBJ1-4; a weak D match, TRBD1 (6 bases). The CDR3 length is 15 residues. V dropped 4 bases and J dropped 7 bases, with 16 bases sitting between them. The germline gives CDR1 MNHNS, CDR2 SASEGT.